The present T cell receptor beta chain was sequenced within a study of control samples from healthy donors and cancer patients. Sequencing used immunoSEQ multiplex PCR; TCRdb keeps in-frame clones, though not all of them. Of 150,000 to 200,000 clones listed, over 85% were seen once; the top ten hold around 12%. The CDR3 spans 15 residues. V shed 2 bases, J shed 6 bases, and the junction held 9 bases outside the gene matches. Germline V gene lookup returns CDR1 ENHRY and CDR2 SYGVKD. Sequenced input: blood. This receptor was obtained from a man aged 25 to 40 in good health. The chain is built from TRBV10-3 and TRBJ1-2, with 7 positions matching TRBD1. CDR3 in amino acids: CAISELRGGRDGYTF. The CDR3 DNA is TGTGCCATCAGTGAGCTGAGAGGGGGCCGGGATGGCTACACCTTC.